The 19 T cell receptor beta chains below all came from one sample that was sequenced in a study of T cells after yellow fever vaccination. TCRdb re-called the 5' RACE reads with MiXCR, one entry per CDR3 protein. The sample shows over 250,000 distinct CDR3 sequences, approximately 4% of them seen only once. Specimen: PBMCs, collected 5 days after the yellow fever booster vaccination. All receptors come from a young man who received the YFV17D yellow fever vaccine.

V usage is TRBV7-2 and J usage is TRBJ1-5; D is unclear. V was cut by 2 bases and J by 3 bases, with 17 bases left in between. This CDR3 has 17 amino acids. CDR1 SGHTA and CDR2 FQGNSA come from the germline V gene. CDR3 protein: CASSLRSGPRANQPQHF. CDR3 in DNA: TGTGCCAGCAGCTTAAGAAGCGGGCCAAGGGCCAATCAGCCCCAGCATTTT.

This clonotype was found many times. The chain links TRBV7-9 to TRBJ1-1, with a weak D call TRBD1 (5 bases). From germline, CDR1 is SEHNR and CDR2 FQNEAQ (reference sequence). Trimming removed 4 bases at V and 0 bases at J, with 9 bases between. The CDR3 is 14 residues long. The CDR3 is CASSWWGLNTEAFF. The CDR3 DNA reads as TGTGCCAGCAGCTGGTGGGGACTGAACACTGAAGCTTTCTTT.

This clonotype was seen only a few times. The rearrangement links TRBV15 to TRBJ1-4; TRBD1 aligns across 7 bases. From germline, CDR1 is LNHNV and CDR2 YYDKDF (reference sequence). This CDR3 comprises 16 residues. V lost 3 bases, J lost 3 bases, and 7 bases stayed unmatched. CDR3 sequence reads: CATSSSSTGPNEKLFF. For the CDR3, the DNA is TGTGCCACCAGCAGTTCCTCGACAGGGCCTAATGAAAAACTGTTTTTT.

This clonotype has a handful of counts. The chain employs TRBV7-6 and TRBJ1-5; the D is unclear. The germline V and J ends were trimmed by 1 base and 6 bases, with 7 bases remaining between them. Germline V gives CDR1 SGHVS, CDR2 FNYEAQ. CDR3 length: 13 amino acids. The CDR3 spells CASSLEVGQPQHF. The CDR3 nucleotides are TGTGCCAGCAGCTTAGAGGTGGGTCAGCCCCAGCATTTT.

Many counts were recorded for this clonotype. The CDR3 DNA reads as TGTGCCAGCTCACCAGGCAATCTACAAGAGACCCAGTACTTC. It translates to CASSPGNLQETQYF. This chain uses TRBV18 with TRBJ2-5; the D is unclear. Trimming stripped 2 bases from V and 2 bases from J, with 9 bases between. Germline loops: CDR1 KGHSH, CDR2 LQKENI. The CDR3 covers 14 residues.

This clonotype was picked up many times. The chain recombines TRBV5-1 with TRBJ1-2; 9 nucleotides align to TRBD1. The CDR3 length is 13 residues. Germline V gives CDR1 SGHRS, CDR2 YFSETQ. V shed 5 bases and J 12 bases; nucleotides not matched to a gene: 11. For the CDR3, the DNA is TGCGCCAGCAGGCACCGGGACAGGGAAAAAAACACCTTC. Encoded protein: CASRHRDREKNTF.

The rearrangement uses TRBV20-1 and TRBJ2-4; D is uncertain. Trimming removed 1 base from V and 2 bases from J, with 6 bases in between. The CDR3 spans 13 residues. CDR1 and CDR2 from the germline V gene are DFQATT and SNEGSKA (reference sequence). The DNA of the CDR3 is TGCAGTGCTAGAGGACTTTCCAAAAACATTCAGTACTTC. It translates to CSARGLSKNIQYF.

This clonotype has ten or more counts. The chain uses TRBV4-2 and TRBJ2-7; 7 bases are a match to TRBD2. The V segment lost 1 base and the J segment 3 bases; nucleotides outside the gene matches: 3. Per the germline V gene, CDR1 is LGHNA and CDR2 is YNFKEQ. The CDR3 covers 14 residues. The CDR3 is CASSQGGGGYEQYF. CDR3 in DNA: TGTGCCAGCAGCCAAGGTGGGGGGGGCTACGAGCAGTACTTC.

The chain recombines TRBV27 with TRBJ2-6; D call uncertain. The CDR3 spans 16 residues. V shed 2 bases and J shed 0 bases, with 8 bases lying between them. Germline CDR1 and CDR2: MNHEY and SMNVEV (reference sequence). The CDR3 sequence: CASSLAGDSGANVLTF. The CDR3, as DNA: TGTGCCAGCAGTTTAGCAGGAGACTCTGGGGCCAACGTCCTGACTTTC.

The sample holds many counts of this clonotype. CDR3 in amino acids: CASRNRRGLEPQHF. In DNA form, the CDR3 reads TGTGCCAGCAGGAACCGTCGGGGCTTAGAGCCCCAGCATTTT. V and J are TRBV6-2 or TRBV6-3 and TRBJ1-5, with D possibly TRBD1 on 5 matching bases. Trimming removed 6 bases at V and 8 bases at J, with 17 bases between. This CDR3 is built from 14 residues. CDR1 MNHEY and CDR2 SVGEGT come from the germline V gene.

This clonotype has more than one count but fewer than ten. The chain employs TRBV7-9 and TRBJ2-7, with TRBD1 identical over 7 bases. V was clipped by 5 bases and J by 10 bases; unmatched bases: 20. CDR3 size: 16 residues. The V gene's germline CDR1 is SEHNR and CDR2 FQNEAQ (reference sequence). The CDR3 coding sequence is TGTGCCAGCAGCCCCCATTATAAGACAGGGCCAATTCGTCAGTACTTC. This codes for CASSPHYKTGPIRQYF. Filled out from reference TRBV7-9 and TRBJ2-7, the complete variable domain reads DTGVSQNPRHKITKRGQNVTFRCDPISEHNRLYWYRQTLGQGPEFLTYFQNEAQLEKSRLLSDRFSAERPKGSFSTLEIQRTEQGDSAMYLCASSPHYKTGPIRQYFGPGTRLTVT.

Many counts were recorded for this clonotype. This chain links TRBV7-9 with TRBJ1-1; 8 bases align to TRBD1. This CDR3 has 14 residues. The V gene end was trimmed by 3 bases and the J gene end by 3 bases; junction bases not matched to a gene: 3. Germline V gene lookup returns CDR1 SEHNR and CDR2 FQNEAQ (reference sequence). The CDR3 coding sequence is TGTGCCAGCAGCTTCACAGGGGGGGACACTGAAGCTTTCTTT. This gives the protein CASSFTGGDTEAFF.

The chain is built from TRBV5-1 and TRBJ2-1; D not certain. The germline gives CDR1 SGHRS, CDR2 YFSETQ. This CDR3 is 16 amino acids long. Trimming removed 4 bases at V and 0 bases at J, with 14 bases between. Here the CDR3 DNA reads TGCGCCAGCAGCCAGCCCCCCGGAAGCTCCTACAATGAGCAGTTCTTC. Translation gives CASSQPPGSSYNEQFF.

V usage is TRBV12-3 or TRBV12-4 and J usage is TRBJ2-7; D gene ambiguous. Trimming pared 3 bases from V and 3 bases from J, leaving 24 bases between. This CDR3 has 18 residues. CDR3 coding DNA: TGTGCCAGCAGTTTTGGAATAGTGTGGGCAGATGGAAACTACGAGCAGTACTTC. Translated: CASSFGIVWADGNYEQYF.

The chain employs TRBV9 and TRBJ2-5, with TRBD2 identical over 9 bases. CDR3 length equals 17 residues. The V and J ends lost 0 bases and 5 bases, in that order; junction bases with no gene match: 11. Per the germline V gene, CDR1 is SGDLS and CDR2 is YYNGEE. CDR3 DNA sequence: TGTGCCAGCAGCGTAGAGGGGGGGGCTAGCGGGGCCGAGACCCAGTACTTC. Its protein is CASSVEGGASGAETQYF.

This clonotype was picked up a small number of times. This chain joins TRBV7-3 and TRBJ2-2, with D maybe TRBD1 (6 bases). Per the germline V gene, CDR1 is SGHTA and CDR2 is FQGTGA. The V end was cut by 5 bases, the J end by 6 bases, with 13 bases between. The CDR3 sequence is 14 residues long. The CDR3 DNA sequence: TGTGCCAGCAGCCCCTCAACAGGGCCCGGGGAGCTGTTTTTT. It is translated as CASSPSTGPGELFF.

The genes are TRBV29-1 and TRBJ2-5, with D perhaps matching TRBD1 (5 bases). Germline-derived CDR1 and CDR2 are SQVTM and ANQGSEA. This CDR3 contains 14 residues. The ends were cut back, 6 bases at V and 2 bases at J, with 16 bases in the middle. The DNA of the CDR3 is TGCAGCGTAGACCCCTTCGACAGTCAAGAGACCCAGTACTTC. Encoded protein: CSVDPFDSQETQYF.

This clonotype was counted between two and nine times. The chain couples TRBV19 to TRBJ1-1; D might be TRBD1 (5 bases). The germline CDR1 and CDR2 sequences are LNHDA and SQIVND (reference sequence). V was clipped by 5 bases and J by 5 bases, with 18 bases between them. This CDR3 contains 15 residues. The CDR3 sequence is CASSPRGRVWTEAFF. CDR3 nucleotides: TGTGCCAGTAGTCCTAGGGGCAGGGTGTGGACTGAAGCTTTCTTT.

This clonotype was observed at least ten times. CDR3 sequence: CASSVTGGNTEAFF. DNA of the CDR3: TGTGCCAGCAGTGTCACAGGCGGAAACACTGAAGCTTTCTTT. This sequence joins TRBV2 and TRBJ1-1; a weak D match, TRBD1 (5 bases). CDR1 SNHLY and CDR2 FYNNEI come from the germline V gene. V was shortened by 4 bases and J by 2 bases, with 11 bases between the two germline ends. CDR3 length equals 14 residues.